These 23 T cell receptor beta chains originate from one sample sequenced in a study of memory B cells and T cells in multiple sclerosis. Produced via immunoSEQ multiplex PCR; TCRdb's table is partial and in-frame only. The sample records over 35,000 clones, around 79% being singletons. Which antigens these TCRs recognize remains unknown. Stimulus-free culture yielded autoproliferating CFSE-dim and non-proliferating CFSE-high T cells, each sequenced separately. Pooled replicate wells came from approximately 5x10^7 CFSE-labeled PBMCs cultured 7 days without stimulus. Sequenced: PBMCs from blood kept in culture. These receptors were taken from a human donor with multiple sclerosis.

The rearrangement links TRBV2 to TRBJ1-2; D ambiguous. CDR1 is SNHLY, CDR2 FYNNEI, per germline. The CDR3 has 13 amino acids. Trimming removed 1 base at V and 4 bases at J, with 7 bases between. In nucleotides, the CDR3 is TGTGCCAGCAGTGAAGACGGGAGCTATGGCTACACCTTC. This encodes CASSEDGSYGYTF.

J is TRBJ2-3 and V is TRBV7-2, with 9 bases aligning to TRBD2. The germline V gene has CDR1 SGHTA and CDR2 FQGNSA. The CDR3 loop spans 15 amino acids. J was trimmed by 3 bases and V by 7 bases; bases with no gene match: 8. In DNA form, the CDR3 reads TGTGCCAGCACCTGGAGGGGACTAGCAACAGATACGCAGTATTTT. Translating gives CASTWRGLATDTQYF.

The chain combines TRBV10-3 with TRBJ2-3; no reliable D call. Germline CDR1 is ENHRY and CDR2 is SYGVKD. CDR3 length: 13 residues. The V gene lost 9 bases and the J gene lost 1 base, with 11 bases spanning the gap. DNA for the CDR3: TGTGCCATGCGTCCCGACCGCACAGATACGCAGTATTTT. Translating it yields CAMRPDRTDTQYF.

The V gene is TRBV7-9, the J gene TRBJ1-5; tentative D call: TRBD1 (5 bases). Germline V lookup: CDR1 SEHNR, CDR2 FQNEAQ (reference sequence). V lost 3 bases and J lost 4, with 7 bases in between. There are 13 residues in the CDR3. CDR3 DNA: TGTGCCAGCAGCTTGGGACCAAATCAGCCCCAGCATTTT. The encoded protein is CASSLGPNQPQHF.

This clone was found once. This sequence joins TRBV30 and TRBJ2-7; 10 nucleotides match TRBD1. The ends lost 1 base at V and 2 bases at J; junction bases unmatched: 5. This CDR3 has 15 amino acids. Germline lookup yields CDR1 GTSNPN and CDR2 SVGIG (reference sequence). In DNA, the CDR3 is TGTGCCTGGAGTGGAACGACAGGGGGCCCCTACGAGCAGTACTTC. This gives the protein CAWSGTTGGPYEQYF.

The chain recombines TRBV19 with TRBJ2-5; D ambiguous. The DNA matches TRBJ2-7 better at its end, which makes the J call doubtful. Germline CDR1 LNHDA, CDR2 SQIVND (reference sequence). The CDR3 totals 14 residues. CDR3 protein: CASSISSVSYEQYF. The CDR3, as DNA: TGTGCCAGTAGTATCTCATCCGTGTCCTACGAGCAGTACTTC.

V usage is TRBV7-3 and J usage is TRBJ1-1; 8 bases line up with TRBD1. There are 15 residues in the CDR3. V was clipped by 5 bases and J by 0 bases; unmatched bases: 5. Germline CDR1 reads SGHTA; CDR2 reads FQGTGA. The CDR3 region has the DNA TGTGCCAGCAGCCCTCGACAGGGGATGAACACTGAAGCTTTCTTT. Amino acid sequence: CASSPRQGMNTEAFF.

This clone has only one observation. This chain connects TRBV28 to TRBJ2-5; TRBD1 might be the D (6 bases). Germline CDR1 reads MDHEN; CDR2 reads SYDVKM. The CDR3 length is 16 residues. Deletions cut 3 bases from V and 2 bases from J, with 16 bases between. The CDR3 DNA sequence: TGTGCCAGCAGTTTCGGTGAAGGACAGAAACAAGAGACCCAGTACTTC. Amino acid sequence: CASSFGEGQKQETQYF.

The genes are TRBV10-3 and TRBJ2-1; a weak D match, TRBD2 (7 bases). CDR1 is ENHRY and CDR2 is SYGVKD in the germline V gene. With 3 bases removed from V and 1 base from J, the gap between germline ends came to 28 bases. This CDR3 has 21 amino acids. CDR3 coding DNA: TGTGCCATCAGTGACATGGGGGGGGCACAGGGTACGTTAGGGTCCTACAATGAGCAGTTCTTC. Protein sequence: CAISDMGGAQGTLGSYNEQFF.

The gene calls are TRBV7-2 and TRBJ2-7; D gene unclear. V lost 1 base and J 3 bases, leaving 10 bases between the germline ends. The CDR3 extends over 14 amino acids. The V gene's germline CDR1 is SGHTA and CDR2 FQGNSA. The CDR3 sequence: CASSLERQVYEQYF. The CDR3 nucleotides read TGTGCCAGCAGCTTAGAAAGACAAGTCTACGAGCAGTACTTC.

The chain couples TRBV21-1 to TRBJ2-7. TRBV21-1 is classified as a pseudogene. This CDR3 contains 12 residues. In DNA form, the CDR3 reads TGTGCCAGCAAAAGTCTGTGCTCCGAGCAGTACTTC. It specifies CASKSLCSEQYF.

CDR3 in amino acids: CASSQDLNRLGELFF. The CDR3 DNA is TGCGCCAGCAGCCAAGATCTGAACAGGCTGGGGGAGCTGTTTTTT. J is TRBJ2-2 and V is TRBV4-3, with D tentatively TRBD1 (5 bases). Germline-derived CDR1 and CDR2 are LGHNA and YSLEER. The CDR3 covers 15 residues. Trimming took off 0 bases at V and 8 bases at J, with 13 bases between the two ends.

The genes are TRBV11-2 and TRBJ1-2; D remains unclear. CDR1 and CDR2 from the germline V gene are SGHAT and FQNNGV. The germline V and J ends were trimmed by 10 bases and 1 base, with 7 bases remaining between them. The CDR3 consists of 11 residues. The DNA of the CDR3 is TGTGCCACGGGTAGTAACTATGGCTACACCTTC. It encodes CATGSNYGYTF.

This clone is a singleton in its sample. V usage is TRBV7-9 and J usage is TRBJ2-3; D unresolved. This CDR3 has 15 amino acids. Trimming pared 2 bases from V and 5 bases from J, leaving 14 bases between. CDR1 and CDR2 (germline): SEHNR, FQNEAQ (reference sequence). The CDR3 spells CASSLPSVFQDTQYF. DNA of the CDR3: TGTGCCAGCAGCTTACCCAGCGTGTTTCAAGATACGCAGTATTTT.

This clone has a handful of counts. The genes are TRBV5-1 and TRBJ2-4; TRBD1 matches 9 bases. The germline gives CDR1 SGHRS, CDR2 YFSETQ. The V segment lost 8 bases and the J segment 6 bases; nucleotides outside the gene matches: 6. The CDR3 is 13 residues long. This CDR3 reads CASSGTGLNIQYF. The CDR3 DNA reads TGCGCCAGTTCCGGGACAGGGTTAAACATTCAGTACTTC. The full variable domain, in which reference TRBV5-1 and TRBJ2-4 provide the parts outside the CDR3, is KAGVTQTPRYLIKTRGQQVTLSCSPISGHRSVSWYQQTPGQGLQFLFEYFSETQRNKGNFPGRFSGRQFSNSRSEMNVSTLELGDSALYLCASSGTGLNIQYFGAGTRLSVL.

The CDR3 DNA reads TGCGCCAGCAGCTTGGGAGTGGACGGTGAAGCTTTCTTT. It codes for CASSLGVDGEAFF. This chain connects TRBV5-1 to TRBJ1-1; D ambiguous. Trimming took 0 bases from V and 7 from J, leaving 10 bases between them. The germline CDR1 and CDR2 sequences are SGHRS and YFSETQ. CDR3 length equals 13 residues.

V is TRBV5-1 and J is TRBJ1-2, with 7 bases lining up with TRBD1. CDR1 and CDR2 from the germline V gene are SGHRS and YFSETQ. J gave up 0 bases and V 2 bases, and 7 bases lay outside the gene matches. This CDR3 comprises 16 residues. The CDR3 here is CASSFSRDRPNYGYTF. The CDR3 DNA sequence: TGCGCCAGCAGCTTTTCCCGGGACAGACCTAACTATGGCTACACCTTC.

This clone was recorded a few times. The chain recombines TRBV21-1 with TRBJ1-4. TRBV21-1 represents a pseudogene. The CDR3 has 14 amino acids. The CDR3 DNA reads as TGTGCCAGTGAACCGGGACGGAGGGTGGAAAAACTGTTTTTT. Translating gives CASEPGRRVEKLFF.

CDR3 amino acids: CASSGGLAGVVTDTQYF. The DNA of the CDR3 is TGCGCCAGCAGCGGGGGACTAGCGGGGGTAGTGACAGATACGCAGTATTTT. V gene TRBV5-1 combines with J gene TRBJ2-3, with 14 bases aligning to TRBD2. Per the germline V gene, CDR1 is SGHRS and CDR2 is YFSETQ. This CDR3 comprises 17 residues. V was clipped by 4 bases and J by 3 bases; unmatched bases: 7.

This chain connects TRBV10-2 to TRBJ1-1; D perhaps matches TRBD1 (6 bases). The CDR3 contains 13 residues. Per the germline V gene, CDR1 is WSHSY and CDR2 is SAAADI. Trimming took 7 bases from V and 3 from J, leaving 12 bases between them. CDR3 nucleotides: TGCGCCAGCAATTACAGGGAGGACACTGAAGCTTTCTTT. Its protein product is CASNYREDTEAFF.

In the case of this clone: Distinct nucleotide sequences in the sample also encode this CDR3. The CDR3 sequence is CSVVTSGGETQYF. The CDR3 DNA sequence: TGCAGCGTTGTTACTAGCGGGGGGGAGACCCAGTACTTC. The genes are TRBV29-1 and TRBJ2-5; 12 bases match TRBD2. The CDR3 is made up of 13 amino acids. Unmatched junction bases numbered 2, after V lost 4 bases and J lost 5 bases. Germline-derived CDR1 and CDR2 are SQVTM and ANQGSEA.

This clone has more than one count but fewer than ten. The chain recombines TRBV21-1 with TRBJ1-1. TRBV21-1 is a listed pseudogene. The CDR3 spans 12 residues. The CDR3 protein is CASSKQDGEAFF. The CDR3 bases are TGTGCCAGCAGCAAACAAGACGGTGAAGCTTTCTTT.

The chain couples TRBV7-2 to TRBJ2-3; possible D gene TRBD2, 6 bases. V lost 1 base and J lost 4, with 6 bases in between. In germline, CDR1 is SGHTA, CDR2 FQGNSA. This CDR3 is 13 amino acids long. CDR3 in DNA: TGTGCCAGCAGCTTAGGACTAGCAGATACGCAGTATTTT. Protein sequence: CASSLGLADTQYF.